This T cell receptor (beta chain) emerged from a study of CD4 and CD8 cells across lung adenocarcinoma regions. TCRdb analysed the PCR reads with MiXCR anew, one entry per CDR3 protein. The sample yields some 23,000 distinct CDR3 sequences, less than 60% seen once. The patients had localized lung adenocarcinoma, a non-small cell subtype. The germline V gene encodes CDR1 SGDLS and CDR2 YYNGEE. Trimming took 0 bases from V and 4 from J, leaving 5 bases between them. This CDR3 has 14 amino acids. The sequenced material came from CD8+ T cells from the center of a lung tumor. The TCR was taken from a male donor with lung adenocarcinoma. The CD4 and CD8 labels of this study may be unreliable. V usage is TRBV9 and J usage is TRBJ2-6; D is ambiguous. CDR3 protein: CASSVVGGANVLTF. CDR3 DNA: TGTGCCAGCAGCGTAGTGGGGGGGGCCAACGTCCTGACTTTC.